This TCR beta chain was profiled in a study of T cell responses to AZD1222 COVID-19 vaccine. The count of this clone is one. Generated by immunoSEQ multiplex PCR, the TCRdb table keeps only in-frame clones and is missing some. The sample shows about 140,000 clones, around 84% of them seen only once. V shed 3 bases, J shed 7 bases, and the junction held 8 bases outside the gene matches. The CDR3 spans 15 residues. The germline V gene encodes CDR1 LGHDT and CDR2 YNNKEL (reference sequence). This sequence joins TRBV3-1 (or the pseudogene TRBV3-2) and TRBJ1-4; 7 bases are shared with TRBD1. The sequence came from an adult who received the AZD1222 COVID-19 vaccine. The source was peripheral blood, collected 28 days after the second AZD1222 dose. CDR3 amino acids: CASSQGVQGREKLFF. For the CDR3, the DNA is TGTGCCAGCAGCCAGGGGGTACAGGGGCGTGAAAAACTGTTTTTT.